This TCR beta chain came from a study of blood T cell repertoires in COVID-19. The overall study: The United States, Italy and Spain supplied acute and convalescent COVID-19 samples. From T cells, B-cell-depleted T cells, or PBMCs came the material, which was cDNA or gDNA.

Methods used by the authors: Estimation of nucleated cell counts relied on the amplification of reference gene primers. Generated by immunoSEQ multiplex PCR, the TCRdb table keeps only in-frame clones and is missing some. V, J and clone size were drawn from that table, and D and trimming were deduced from the DNA. The sample includes about 110,000 clones, around 80% of them seen just once. CDR1 and CDR2 from the germline V gene are SGHRS and YFSETQ. This CDR3 comprises 16 residues. V trimming: 4 bases; J trimming: 0 bases; junction bases outside the gene matches: 7. Specimen: peripheral blood. The sequence was collected from a human donor in a cohort sampled during active or convalescent COVID-19. The J gene is TRBJ2-1, the V gene TRBV5-1, with 7 bases aligning to TRBD2. The CDR3 DNA follows: TGCGCCAGCAGCCCACAAGCGGGGAGCTCCTACAATGAGCAGTTCTTC. Translating gives CASSPQAGSSYNEQFF. Filled out from reference TRBV5-1 and TRBJ2-1, the complete variable domain reads KAGVTQTPRYLIKTRGQQVTLSCSPISGHRSVSWYQQTPGQGLQFLFEYFSETQRNKGNFPGRFSGRQFSNSRSEMNVSTLELGDSALYLCASSPQAGSSYNEQFFGPGTRLTVL.